The 21 T cell receptor beta chains given below trace back to one sample, sequenced in a study of shared clonotypes between healthy human individuals. Naive-designated CD8 cells lacked CD45RO, were positively enriched for CCR7, and omitted terminally differentiated effector memory CD45RA+ cells. TCRdb's copy holds only in-frame clones and misses some; the assay was immunoSEQ multiplex PCR. The sample has hundreds of thousands of clones, 80% to 95% seen once; the top ten hold 20% to 30%. The sequenced sample consisted of naive CD8+ T cells sorted from blood. These receptors all come from a man aged 30 to 45 in good health.

This chain links TRBV7-9 with TRBJ2-3, with 7 bases lining up with TRBD2. The germline CDR1 and CDR2 sequences are SEHNR and FQNEAQ (reference sequence). V dropped 4 bases and J dropped 3; count of bases not matched to a gene: 13. The CDR3 has 17 residues. CDR3 coding DNA: TGTGCCAGCAGCTCTCCTTTGGGGGAGGGTAAGACAGATACGCAGTATTTT. Translating gives CASSSPLGEGKTDTQYF.

This chain joins TRBV28 and TRBJ2-7, with D perhaps TRBD1 (5 bases). This CDR3 is 13 amino acids long. Trimming stripped 4 bases from V and 3 bases from J, with 10 bases between. Germline loops: CDR1 MDHEN, CDR2 SYDVKM. The CDR3 loop is CASSSGRDYEQYF. The CDR3 bases are TGTGCCAGCAGTTCAGGGCGCGACTACGAGCAGTACTTC.

This clone has more than one count but fewer than ten. V gene TRBV7-9 combines with J gene TRBJ2-1; 7 nucleotides align to TRBD1. V shed 5 bases, J shed 5 bases, and the junction held 6 bases outside the gene matches. The length of the CDR3 is 14 residues. Germline-derived CDR1 and CDR2 are SEHNR and FQNEAQ (reference sequence). The CDR3 here is CASSPDRDNNEQFF. CDR3 sequence (DNA): TGTGCCAGCAGCCCCGACAGGGATAACAATGAGCAGTTCTTC.

The V gene is TRBV19, the J gene TRBJ2-7; D might be TRBD1 or TRBD2, each matching 5 bases. This CDR3 has 15 amino acids. Trimming left V 1 base short and J 5 bases short, with 15 bases between. Germline loops: CDR1 LNHDA, CDR2 SQIVND (reference sequence). In DNA form, the CDR3 reads TGTGCCAGTAGTATAGCGGGGCGGCGTATCAACGAGCAGTACTTC. Its protein product is CASSIAGRRINEQYF. The full variable domain, rest sourced from reference TRBV19 and TRBJ2-7, is DGGITQSPKYLFRKEGQNVTLSCEQNLNHDAMYWYRQDPGQGLRLIYYSQIVNDFQKGDIAEGYSVSREKKESFPLTVTSAQKNPTAFYLCASSIAGRRINEQYFGPGTRLTVT.

This clone occurred once. The J gene is TRBJ1-1, the V gene TRBV21-1. TRBV21-1 is a known pseudogene. This CDR3 has 20 residues. The CDR3 region has the DNA TGTGCCAGCAGCATCCCCCGGGAGCCGACAGGTAGTAAGGTATGGACTGAAGCTTTCTTT. It translates to CASSIPREPTGSKVWTEAFF.

The chain recombines TRBV29-1 with TRBJ2-1; a possible D gene is TRBD1 (7 bases). The CDR3 loop spans 13 amino acids. V shed 1 base and J shed 7 bases, with 11 bases lying between them. Germline loops: CDR1 SQVTM, CDR2 ANQGSEA. The DNA of the CDR3 is TGCAGCGTTGAAGCGACAGGGAGGAATGAGCAGTTCTTC. It encodes CSVEATGRNEQFF.

The chain is built from TRBV20-1 and TRBJ2-7; D gene ambiguous. V gave up 6 bases and J gave up 3 bases, with 6 bases separating them. The CDR3 is 10 residues long. Germline CDR1 reads DFQATT; CDR2 reads SNEGSKA (reference sequence). The CDR3, as DNA: TGCAGTGCCATAGGCTACGAGCAGTACTTC. Translating it yields CSAIGYEQYF.

Only one count was recorded for this clone. The chain is built from TRBV7-9 and TRBJ2-7; D is undetermined. There are 15 residues in the CDR3. Looked up from germline, CDR1 is SEHNR and CDR2 is FQNEAQ (reference sequence). Between the trimmed V and J ends, which lost 5 bases and 3 bases, there was a span of 17 bases. In DNA, the CDR3 is TGTGCCAGCAGCGGGCAACTTGGCAGTTTCTACGAGCAGTACTTC. This encodes CASSGQLGSFYEQYF. Using reference TRBV7-9 and TRBJ2-7 for the parts outside the CDR3, the full variable domain is DTGVSQNPRHKITKRGQNVTFRCDPISEHNRLYWYRQTLGQGPEFLTYFQNEAQLEKSRLLSDRFSAERPKGSFSTLEIQRTEQGDSAMYLCASSGQLGSFYEQYFGPGTRLTVT.

The chain has TRBV7-9 and TRBJ1-1, with a possible D match to TRBD1 (6 bases). The ends were cut back, 2 bases at V and 8 bases at J, with 12 bases in the middle. The CDR3 spans 13 residues. Germline loops: CDR1 SEHNR, CDR2 FQNEAQ (reference sequence). The CDR3 coding sequence is TGTGCCAGCAGCTTAAGGGGGGCGGAAGAAGCTTTCTTT. Translation: CASSLRGAEEAFF.

The V call is TRBV10-1, the J call TRBJ2-7; TRBD1 is a possible D gene (5 bases). The V end lost 3 bases, the J end lost 3 bases, and 9 bases lay between the germline ends. The CDR3 contains 13 residues. The V gene's germline CDR1 is WNHNN and CDR2 SYGVQD (reference sequence). CDR3: CASSDNRIYEQYF. The CDR3 DNA sequence: TGCGCCAGCAGTGATAACAGGATCTACGAGCAGTACTTC.

The V and J genes are TRBV7-2 and TRBJ1-3, with D uncertain. Germline assignment: CDR1 SGHTA and CDR2 FQGNSA. V was cut by 4 bases and J by 4 bases, with 8 bases left in between. The CDR3 sequence is 13 residues long. CDR3 nucleotide sequence: TGTGCCAGCAGCTCAGTGATAGGAAACACCATATATTTT. This sequence encodes CASSSVIGNTIYF.

The chain employs TRBV29-1 and TRBJ2-6; 7 bases align to TRBD1. The CDR3 length is 16 residues. Losses at the gene ends were 4 bases for V and 0 bases for J; bases not matched to a gene: 6. The germline CDR1 and CDR2 sequences are SQVTM and ANQGSEA. CDR3 in amino acids: CSVGDRETSGANVLTF. The CDR3 DNA sequence: TGCAGCGTTGGCGACAGGGAGACCTCTGGGGCCAACGTCCTGACTTTC.

The chain has TRBV5-1 and TRBJ2-5; TRBD2 is a possible D gene (5 bases). Germline V gene sequence: CDR1 SGHRS, CDR2 YFSETQ. This CDR3 contains 13 residues. The V end was cut by 0 bases, the J end by 4 bases, with 7 bases between. The DNA of the CDR3 is TGCGCCAGCAGCTTGGTTGCGGGAGAGACCCAGTACTTC. Translating gives CASSLVAGETQYF.

The V gene is TRBV19, the J gene TRBJ2-3; D tentatively fits TRBD1 or TRBD2 (5 bases each). This CDR3 has 14 residues. V shed 6 bases and J shed 2 bases, with 12 bases lying between them. Germline assignment: CDR1 LNHDA and CDR2 SQIVND (reference sequence). DNA of the CDR3: TGTGCCAGTAGGCCGGGACCGCACACAGATACGCAGTATTTT. This gives the protein CASRPGPHTDTQYF.

The chain joins TRBV12-5 to TRBJ2-1; no clear D gene. Germline V gives CDR1 LGHNT, CDR2 FRNRAP. There are 12 residues in the CDR3. With 2 bases removed from V and 12 bases from J, the gap between germline ends came to 11 bases. The CDR3: CASGLLGRAQFF. The DNA for the CDR3 is TGTGCTAGTGGTTTGCTAGGTCGGGCGCAGTTCTTC.

CDR3 loop: CASSIVGNSYEQYF. The DNA for the CDR3 is TGTGCCAGTAGTATAGTGGGCAACTCCTACGAGCAGTACTTC. The J gene is TRBJ2-7, the V gene TRBV19; no definite D call. Trimming shortened V by 1 base and J by 0 bases, and 7 bases separated the two germline ends. This CDR3 spans 14 amino acids. Germline V CDR1 and CDR2: LNHDA, SQIVND (reference sequence).

The chain couples TRBV5-1 to TRBJ1-2; 11 bases are shared with TRBD1. V shed 0 bases and J 4 bases; nucleotides not matched to a gene: 8. The CDR3 spans 17 residues. Germline values: CDR1 SGHRS, CDR2 YFSETQ. The CDR3 DNA sequence: TGCGCCAGCAGCTTGGGACTGGACAGGGGGCGTTTCTATGGCTACACCTTC. It specifies CASSLGLDRGRFYGYTF.

The chain recombines TRBV27 with TRBJ2-3; 7 positions agree with TRBD2. The junction had 9 bases not matched to a gene; V was cut back by 7 bases and J by 5 bases. The CDR3 totals 14 residues. The germline V gene encodes CDR1 MNHEY and CDR2 SMNVEV (reference sequence). CDR3 protein: CASTGGGPGDTQYF. CDR3 DNA sequence: TGTGCCAGCACTGGGGGAGGGCCAGGAGATACGCAGTATTTT.

The V gene is TRBV6-5, the J gene TRBJ1-2; D is possibly TRBD1 (5 bases). With 2 bases removed from V and 4 bases from J, the gap between germline ends came to 14 bases. There are 15 residues in the CDR3. CDR1 and CDR2 from the germline V gene are MNHEY and SVGAGI. Written as DNA, the CDR3 is TGTGCCAGCAGTTACACCTCCCAGGGACTCTATGGCTACACCTTC. Protein: CASSYTSQGLYGYTF.

As regards this clone: Other DNA sequences within the sample encode an identical CDR3. The chain carries TRBV27 and TRBJ2-2; D not certain. The CDR3 runs 12 residues. Germline CDR1 MNHEY, CDR2 SMNVEV (reference sequence). V was shortened by 1 base and J by 6 bases, with 3 bases between the two germline ends. CDR3 coding DNA: TGTGCCAGCAGTTTATGGGCCGGGGAGCTGTTTTTT. As protein: CASSLWAGELFF.

The gene calls are TRBV11-2 and TRBJ2-7, with D possibly TRBD2 on 6 matching bases. Germline lookup yields CDR1 SGHAT and CDR2 FQNNGV. V shed 2 bases and J shed 4 bases, with 12 bases lying between them. This CDR3 region has 14 residues. CDR3 region: CASSLTGGRYEQYF. CDR3 DNA: TGTGCCAGCAGCTTAACAGGAGGGAGGTACGAGCAGTACTTC. The full variable domain, in which reference TRBV11-2 and TRBJ2-7 provide the parts outside the CDR3, is EAGVAQSPRYKIIEKRQSVAFWCNPISGHATLYWYQQILGQGPKLLIQFQNNGVVDDSQLPKDRFSAERLKGVDSTLKIQPAKLEDSAVYLCASSLTGGRYEQYFGPGTRLTVT.